These 8 T cell receptor beta chains came from one sample sequenced in a study of blood T cell repertoires in COVID-19. Sequencing was performed with immunoSEQ multiplex PCR; in TCRdb, only in-frame clones are kept and a portion is missing. In the table there are 70,000 to 95,000 clones, around 90% of which are singletons. Source material: peripheral blood. These receptors were taken from a woman of 80 years or more with acute or convalescent COVID-19.

This clone was found a few times. The CDR3 nucleotides are TGCAGCGTTACCCAGGATAGCGGGAACACCGGGGAGCTGTTTTTT. Translating gives CSVTQDSGNTGELFF. The chain combines TRBV29-1 with TRBJ2-2; tentative D call: TRBD2 (6 bases). Germline CDR1 and CDR2: SQVTM and ANQGSEA. Trimming removed 5 bases from V and 1 base from J, with 14 bases in between. This CDR3 spans 15 amino acids.

This sequence joins TRBV7-2 and TRBJ2-6; 12 bases align to TRBD2. The CDR3 covers 18 residues. The V gene's germline CDR1 is SGHTA and CDR2 FQGNSA. V gave up 1 base and J gave up 2 bases; unmatched junction bases: 3. This CDR3 is CASSLGLAGVTGANVLTF. As DNA, the CDR3 is TGTGCCAGCAGCTTAGGACTAGCGGGAGTTACTGGGGCCAACGTCCTGACTTTC.

The V gene is TRBV30, the J gene TRBJ1-1; no reliable D call. Trimming took 3 bases from V and 1 from J, leaving 3 bases between them. The CDR3 contains 11 residues. The germline gives CDR1 GTSNPN, CDR2 SVGIG (reference sequence). CDR3 loop: CAWRANTEAFF. The CDR3 coding sequence is TGTGCCTGGAGGGCGAACACTGAAGCTTTCTTT.

With respect to this clone: The same CDR3 also results from other DNA sequences found in this sample. V usage is TRBV19 and J usage is TRBJ2-2; the match to TRBD2 covers 7 bases. V trimming: 2 bases; J trimming: 8 bases; junction bases outside the gene matches: 5. From germline, CDR1 is LNHDA and CDR2 SQIVND (reference sequence). The CDR3 extends over 14 amino acids. The CDR3 DNA reads as TGTGCCAGTAGTATATCGGGGGGTACTGGGGAGCTGTTTTTT. It specifies CASSISGGTGELFF. The variable domain in full, completed from reference TRBV19 and TRBJ2-2, reads DGGITQSPKYLFRKEGQNVTLSCEQNLNHDAMYWYRQDPGQGLRLIYYSQIVNDFQKGDIAEGYSVSREKKESFPLTVTSAQKNPTAFYLCASSISGGTGELFFGEGSRLTVL.

The chain carries TRBV6-5 and TRBJ2-2; 8 positions match TRBD1. Germline V gene sequence: CDR1 MNHEY, CDR2 SVGAGI. The CDR3 runs to 14 residues. V lost 7 bases and J lost 7; bases outside the gene matches: 8. The CDR3 region has the DNA TGTGCCAGCACGTCGGGACAGGTCCACGGGGAGCTGTTTTTT. It is translated as CASTSGQVHGELFF.

The rearrangement links TRBV6-2 or TRBV6-3 to TRBJ2-3; D is undetermined. The CDR3 totals 14 residues. The germline V gene has CDR1 MNHEY and CDR2 SVGEGT. Trimming shortened V by 4 bases and J by 3 bases, and 11 bases separated the two germline ends. DNA of the CDR3: TGTGCCAGCAGTTTCCTTATGCGAACAGATACGCAGTATTTT. It specifies CASSFLMRTDTQYF.

The V call is TRBV7-2, the J call TRBJ2-1; 11 positions agree with TRBD2. There are 14 residues in the CDR3. V was clipped by 8 bases and J by 8 bases; unmatched bases: 8. The germline V gene encodes CDR1 SGHTA and CDR2 FQGNSA. CDR3 amino acids: CASALAGGRDEQFF. In DNA form, the CDR3 reads TGTGCCAGCGCTCTAGCGGGGGGCCGGGATGAGCAGTTCTTC.

The chain carries TRBV4-1 and TRBJ2-6; TRBD1 matches at 10 bases. The CDR3 spans 18 residues. Germline V lookup: CDR1 MGHRA, CDR2 YSYEKL. V shed 4 bases and J 0 bases; nucleotides not matched to a gene: 6. The CDR3 here is CASSLGQGMSSGANVLTF. In DNA, the CDR3 is TGCGCCAGCAGCCTGGGACAGGGGATGAGCTCTGGGGCCAACGTCCTGACTTTC.